This T cell receptor beta chain was identified during a study of blood T cell repertoires in COVID-19. Background on the study: The cDNA or gDNA used as material had been derived from T cells, B-cell-depleted T cells, or PBMCs.

Seattle patients were enrolled while actively infected and followed longitudinally. The J segment lost 0 bases and the V segment lost 6 bases, leaving 10 bases of the junction unmatched. Germline CDR1 and CDR2: SNHLY and FYNNEI. The CDR3 runs 17 residues. Source study methods: Quantification of nucleated cells was approximated via reference gene primer amplification. Generated by immunoSEQ multiplex PCR, the TCRdb table keeps only in-frame clones and is missing some. For V, J and clone size, that table is used; D and trimming come from the DNA. This repertoire shows 400,000 to 450,000 clones, around nine tenths found once; its top ten account for 0.7% to 0.85%.

This receptor was taken from a man between 18 and 29 years old with COVID-19, enrolled during active disease. The sequencing sample was made of peripheral blood. The chain recombines TRBV2 with TRBJ2-1; 8 bases line up with TRBD2. The CDR3 region has the DNA TGTGCCAGCAGATACCGGGGGGGGCCTTTCTCCTACAATGAGCAGTTCTTC. It yields the protein CASRYRGGPFSYNEQFF.